These T cell receptor beta chains were read from a single sample in a study of T cell clonotyping in hematopoietic cell transplantation. The protocol was immunoSEQ multiplex PCR, while the TCRdb copy is restricted to in-frame clones and leaves out a portion. Here the sample spans about 6,300 clones, 85% to 90% being singletons. The sequencing here drew on peripheral blood mononuclear cells, taken 180 days after allogeneic stem cell transplant. The receptors here all came from a female patient aged 50-59 years who had an allogeneic stem cell transplant from an unrelated donor, so the T cells may come from the graft donor. Some clones in this sample may be carry-over from other donors' samples. Each CDR3 is given with its conserved first and last residue. D genes are given only for firm matches. Part of the rows lack a size; the others show once, few, many or a class for expanded clones.

TGTGCCAGCAAACTAGCGGGGGGGCCCAATGAGCAGTTCTTC CASKLAGGPNEQFF . TRBJ2-1 14 TRBD2 TRBV6-1
TGTGCCAGCAGCCGGACCTTTGATACTACAGATACGCAGTATTTT CASSRTFDTTDTQYF . TRBJ2-3 15 . TRBV7-9
TGTGCCAGTAGTATCGGCAGCCTCCAAGAGACCCAGTACTTC CASSIGSLQETQYF . TRBJ2-5 14 . TRBV19
TGCAGTGCTAGATTTGGGAACTACACCTTC CSARFGNYTF . TRBJ1-2 10 . TRBV20-1
TGTGCCAGCAGCCCGACAGGGGGCGCCTACGAGCAGTACTTC CASSPTGGAYEQYF . TRBJ2-7 14 TRBD1 TRBV27
TGTGCCAGCAGTTATGAGGACAAAGGTAATGAGCAGTTCTTC CASSYEDKGNEQFF once TRBJ2-1 14 . TRBV6-5
TGTGCCAGCACCGCCCGACAGAGTGGGACTGAAGCTTTCTTT CASTARQSGTEAFF . TRBJ1-1 14 . TRBV6-5
TGTGCCAGCAGCCGTACACTCGGGGGGGATAGCAATCAGCCCCAGCATTTT CASSRTLGGDSNQPQHF large TRBJ1-5 17 . TRBV13
TGTGCCCGCGGCCGTTATAGCAATCAGCCCCAGCATTTT CARGRYSNQPQHF . TRBJ1-5 13 . TRBV25-1
TGTGCCAGCAGCTTAGGGGCGGATGGCAATCAGCCCCAGCATTTT CASSLGADGNQPQHF . TRBJ1-5 15 . TRBV7-6
TGTGCCAGCAGAACCTATGGACCGCTCTATGGCTACACCTTC CASRTYGPLYGYTF . TRBJ1-2 14 . TRBV6-6
TGTGCCAGCAGCTTACAGACAGGCCCTTACTCCTACGAGCAGTACTTC CASSLQTGPYSYEQYF . TRBJ2-7 16 . TRBV11-2
TGTGCCACCCAGCTCTGGGGGAGCCACACAGATACGCAGTATTTT CATQLWGSHTDTQYF . TRBJ2-3 15 . TRBV28
TGTGCCAGCAGCTTAGTCGGGGACAGGGGGGGCGAGCAGTACTTC CASSLVGDRGGEQYF . TRBJ2-7 15 TRBD1 TRBV7-2
TGTGCCAGCAGTGACTCGACGCAGTCCGATGAGCAGTTCTTC CASSDSTQSDEQFF . TRBJ2-1 14 . TRBV6-4
TGTGCCAGCAGCGTAGGATCCTGGGTTGAAAATTCACCCCTCCACTTT CASSVGSWVENSPLHF . TRBJ1-6 16 . TRBV28
TGTGCCAGCAGCTTGTCCGGGGCCGGGTTGCAGCCCCAGCATTTT CASSLSGAGLQPQHF few TRBJ1-5 15 . TRBV5-5
TGTGCCAGTCGTCTCGCCGGGAGCTACACCTTC CASRLAGSYTF . TRBJ1-2 11 . TRBV19
TGTGCCAGCAGTGAATGGTCAGGGTACAATCAGCCCCAGCATTTT CASSEWSGYNQPQHF once TRBJ1-5 15 . TRBV6-1
TGTGCCAGCAGCGCCGACGGGACAGGGGGCAGGGACGAGCAGTACTTC CASSADGTGGRDEQYF . TRBJ2-7 16 TRBD1 TRBV9
TGTGCCAGCAGCTTGTCAGGAGCGGGGGGGTACAATGAGCAGTTCTTC CASSLSGAGGYNEQFF . TRBJ2-1 16 TRBD2 TRBV7-3
TGCGCCAGCGGCTTTGGGAGCTTGATGGAGACCCAGTACTTC CASGFGSLMETQYF . TRBJ2-5 14 . TRBV5-1
TGTGCCAGCAGTGAAGACACCTCCTACGAGCAGTACTTC CASSEDTSYEQYF . TRBJ2-7 13 . TRBV6-1
TGTGCTAGTGGTTTGGAGGTGTGGGATTTGAATGAGCAGTTCTTC CASGLEVWDLNEQFF . TRBJ2-1 15 . TRBV12-5
TGCAGTGCTAGAGCCCGCTATGGCTACACCTTC CSARARYGYTF once TRBJ1-2 11 . TRBV20-1
TGCGCCAGCAGCCCTGGGACAGGGGCTTTTGGGAAAAACATTCAGTACTTC CASSPGTGAFGKNIQYF . TRBJ2-4 17 TRBD1 TRBV5-1
TGCGCCAGCAGCCCGTACAGGTCCGGAACGGAGACCCAGTACTTC CASSPYRSGTETQYF once TRBJ2-5 15 . TRBV5-1
TGTGCCAGCAGCGTAGCGGGCCGCACAGATACGCAGTATTTT CASSVAGRTDTQYF . TRBJ2-3 14 . TRBV9
TGTGCCAGCTCATCAGGGGAAAAACTGTTTTTT CASSSGEKLFF . TRBJ1-4 11 . TRBV28
TGTGCCAGCAGTGCTGACAACGTAGGTGGCTACACCTTC CASSADNVGGYTF . TRBJ1-2 13 . TRBV2
TGTGCCAGCAGTTTCTCCGGCGGGGGTCCCTACGAGCAGTACTTC CASSFSGGGPYEQYF once TRBJ2-7 15 TRBD2 TRBV27
TGTGCCAGCAGTTACTCCCCCCGAAGCACCATATATTTT CASSYSPRSTIYF . TRBJ1-3 13 . TRBV6-5
TGTGCCTGGAAGGTCAGACCCCTCCACTTT CAWKVRPLHF few TRBJ1-6 10 . TRBV30
TGTGCCAGCAGTTTGTTGGACAGGTCTTGGGGCTACACCTTC CASSLLDRSWGYTF . TRBJ1-2 14 TRBD1 TRBV28
TGTGCCAGCAGCCAACCGGGGGGGGACTACGAGCAGTACTTC CASSQPGGDYEQYF . TRBJ2-7 14 TRBD2 TRBV4-2
TGCGCCAGCTTCCAGCGGGGGGGCTACACCTTC CASFQRGGYTF . TRBJ1-2 11 . TRBV23-1
TGTGCCAGCAATGAGGGACGGAAGAACACTGAAGCTTTCTTT CASNEGRKNTEAFF . TRBJ1-1 14 . TRBV6-1
TGTGCCAGCAGTTACGGGGGGCCCTCGGACGAGCAGTACTTC CASSYGGPSDEQYF . TRBJ2-7 14 . TRBV6-5
TGTGCCAGCAGTTCGGACAGGGGCGAGCAGTACTTC CASSSDRGEQYF . TRBJ2-7 12 TRBD1 TRBV7-2
TGTGCCAGCAGCGTATCGGGACAGGGGGCGCGAGAGACCCAGTACTTC CASSVSGQGARETQYF . TRBJ2-5 16 TRBD1 TRBV9
TGTGCCAGTAGTATAACCGGGGGTAGCACAGATACGCAGTATTTT CASSITGGSTDTQYF . TRBJ2-3 15 . TRBV19
TGTGCCAGCAGAACAGCCGGGACAGGGTTATTGAGTTCACCCCTCCACTTT CASRTAGTGLLSSPLHF . TRBJ1-6 17 TRBD1 TRBV28
TGTGCCAGCAGACCCGACAGGGGACAATCACCCCTCCACTTT CASRPDRGQSPLHF . TRBJ1-6 14 TRBD1 TRBV6-4
TGTGCCAGCAGCCGGGGAAGCTCAGGGATCCAGGGGCCCGGGGAGCTGTTTTTT CASSRGSSGIQGPGELFF . TRBJ2-2 18 . TRBV7-8
TGTGCCAGCAGCCCTACATCTAGCGGGGGGGCTTACGAGCAGTACTTC CASSPTSSGGAYEQYF . TRBJ2-7 16 TRBD2 TRBV7-2
TGTGCCAGCAGTTTATCGGCGGGGGTCCAGCCCCAGCATTTT CASSLSAGVQPQHF . TRBJ1-5 14 . TRBV27
TGTGCCTGGAGTGTACCTCCCGCCTTAGCTGCTGAAGCTTTCTTT CAWSVPPALAAEAFF medium-sized TRBJ1-1 15 . TRBV30
TGTGCCTGGAGTGGTTTGGAGCTCACAGATACGCAGTATTTT CAWSGLELTDTQYF once TRBJ2-3 14 . TRBV30
TGTGCCAGTAGTCGGACTAGCGGGGTAGATACGCAGTATTTT CASSRTSGVDTQYF few TRBJ2-3 14 TRBD2 TRBV19
TGTGCCAGCAGCGTAGATTCCGGGCGAGGAGAGACCCAGTACTTC CASSVDSGRGETQYF . TRBJ2-5 15 . TRBV9
TGCGCCAGCAGCTTGGGGAGTTCTACCCGCTCCTACGAGCAGTACTTC CASSLGSSTRSYEQYF . TRBJ2-7 16 . TRBV5-1
TGTGCCAGTAGTATCCCCAGGGGGACTCGTTATGGCTACACCTTC CASSIPRGTRYGYTF . TRBJ1-2 15 TRBD1 TRBV19
TGTGCCAGCAGCTTATACAACAGGGCGGGGGAGACCCAGTACTTC CASSLYNRAGETQYF . TRBJ2-5 15 . TRBV7-3
TGTGCTAGTGGTTTGGTAGCGGCAGGTAATGAAAAACTGTTTTTT CASGLVAAGNEKLFF . TRBJ1-4 15 . TRBV12-5